This T cell receptor (beta chain) was retrieved from a study of shared clonotypes between healthy human individuals. Measured with immunoSEQ multiplex PCR; TCRdb has only the in-frame clones, and not every one. The sample records millions of clones, approximately 95% being singletons. Remarks on this clone: Its antigen is not known. A junction end diverges from the germline sequence, so it may reflect a read error.

Germline assignment: CDR1 SSHAT and CDR2 FNYEAQ (reference sequence). The CDR3 is 15 amino acids. Naive CD8 cells lacked CD45RO and underwent positive selection for CCR7, leaving out terminally differentiated effector memory CD45RA+ cells. Study observations and caveats: Limited genetic and exposure-history diversity came from having few donors.

The material sequenced was naive CD8+ T cells sorted from blood. The J gene is TRBJ2-5, the V gene TRBV7-7, with TRBD1 matching 11 bases. This TCR was recovered from a man aged 18 to 35 in good health. DNA of the CDR3: TGTGCTAGCAGCCTCGGGACAGGGGGAGAAGAGACCCAGTACTTC. Its translation is CASSLGTGGEETQYF.